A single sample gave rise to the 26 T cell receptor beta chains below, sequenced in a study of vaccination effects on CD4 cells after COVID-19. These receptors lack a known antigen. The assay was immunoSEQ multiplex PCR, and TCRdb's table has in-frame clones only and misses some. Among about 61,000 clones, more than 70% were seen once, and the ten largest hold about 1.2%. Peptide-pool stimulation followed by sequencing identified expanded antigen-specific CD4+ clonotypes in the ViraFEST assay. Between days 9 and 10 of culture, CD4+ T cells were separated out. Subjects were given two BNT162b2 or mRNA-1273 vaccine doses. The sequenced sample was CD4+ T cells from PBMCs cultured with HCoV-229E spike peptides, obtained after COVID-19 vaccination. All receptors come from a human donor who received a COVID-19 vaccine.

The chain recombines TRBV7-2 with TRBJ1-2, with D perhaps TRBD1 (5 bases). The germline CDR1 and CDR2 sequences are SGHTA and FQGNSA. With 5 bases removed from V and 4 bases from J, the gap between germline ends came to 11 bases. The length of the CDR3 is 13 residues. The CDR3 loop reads CASSKSGSYGYTF. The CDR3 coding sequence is TGTGCCAGCAGCAAATCAGGGTCCTATGGCTACACCTTC.

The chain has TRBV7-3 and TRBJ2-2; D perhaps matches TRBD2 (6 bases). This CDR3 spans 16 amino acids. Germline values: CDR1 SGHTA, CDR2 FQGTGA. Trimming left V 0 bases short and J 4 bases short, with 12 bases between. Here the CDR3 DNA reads TGTGCCAGCAGCTTAACTGGGGGGAGTGGCACCGGGGAGCTGTTTTTT. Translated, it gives CASSLTGGSGTGELFF.

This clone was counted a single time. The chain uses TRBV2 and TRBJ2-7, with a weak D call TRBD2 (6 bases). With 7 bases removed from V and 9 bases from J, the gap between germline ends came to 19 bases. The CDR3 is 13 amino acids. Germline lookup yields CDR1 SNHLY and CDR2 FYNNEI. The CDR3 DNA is TGTGCCAGCACCGGGACTGGAACACCGAGGCAGTACGTC. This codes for CASTGTGTPRQYV.

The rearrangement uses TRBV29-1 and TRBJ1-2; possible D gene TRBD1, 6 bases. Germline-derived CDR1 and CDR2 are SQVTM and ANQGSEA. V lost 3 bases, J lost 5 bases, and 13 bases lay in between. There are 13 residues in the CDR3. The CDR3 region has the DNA TGCAGCGTTGATAGGGGGGAGAGGTATGGCTACACCTTC. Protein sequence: CSVDRGERYGYTF. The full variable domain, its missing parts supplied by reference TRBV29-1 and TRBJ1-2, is SAVISQKPSRDICQRGTSLTIQCQVDSQVTMMFWYRQQPGQSLTLIATANQGSEATYESGFVIDKFPISRPNLTFSTLTVSNMSPEDSSIYLCSVDRGERYGYTFGSGTRLTVV.

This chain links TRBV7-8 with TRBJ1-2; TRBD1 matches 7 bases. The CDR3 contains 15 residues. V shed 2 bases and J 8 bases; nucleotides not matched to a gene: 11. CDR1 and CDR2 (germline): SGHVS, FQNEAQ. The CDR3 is CASSLRWDSLEGYTF. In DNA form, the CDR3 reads TGTGCCAGCAGCTTAAGGTGGGACAGCCTTGAGGGCTACACCTTC.

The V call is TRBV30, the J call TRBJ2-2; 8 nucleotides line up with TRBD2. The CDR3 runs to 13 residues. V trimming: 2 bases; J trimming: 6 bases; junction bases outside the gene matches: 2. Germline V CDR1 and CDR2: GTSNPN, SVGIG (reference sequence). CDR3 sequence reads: CAWSFGGAGELFF. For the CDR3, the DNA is TGTGCCTGGAGTTTCGGGGGGGCCGGGGAGCTGTTTTTT.

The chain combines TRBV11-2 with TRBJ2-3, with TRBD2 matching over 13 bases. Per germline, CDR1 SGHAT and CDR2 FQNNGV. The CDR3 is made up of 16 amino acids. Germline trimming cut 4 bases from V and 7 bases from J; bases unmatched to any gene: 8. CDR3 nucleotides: TGTGCCAGCAGCTCAACTAGCGGGGGGGCTTCATATACGCAGTATTTT. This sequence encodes CASSSTSGGASYTQYF.

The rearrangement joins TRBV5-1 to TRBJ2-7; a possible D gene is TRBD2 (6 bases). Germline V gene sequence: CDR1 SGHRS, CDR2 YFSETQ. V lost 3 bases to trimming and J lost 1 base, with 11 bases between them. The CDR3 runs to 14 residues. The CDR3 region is CASSSIGGSYEQYV. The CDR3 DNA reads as TGCGCCAGCAGCTCTATCGGGGGATCCTACGAGCAGTACGTC.

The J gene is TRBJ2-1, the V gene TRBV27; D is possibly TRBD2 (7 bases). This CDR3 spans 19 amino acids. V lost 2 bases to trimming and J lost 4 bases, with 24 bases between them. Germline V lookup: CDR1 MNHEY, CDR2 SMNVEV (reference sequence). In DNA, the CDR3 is TGTGCCAGCAGTTTACTCTGGACGGCGGGGCGGGGGCGATACAATGAGCAGTTCTTC. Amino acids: CASSLLWTAGRGRYNEQFF.

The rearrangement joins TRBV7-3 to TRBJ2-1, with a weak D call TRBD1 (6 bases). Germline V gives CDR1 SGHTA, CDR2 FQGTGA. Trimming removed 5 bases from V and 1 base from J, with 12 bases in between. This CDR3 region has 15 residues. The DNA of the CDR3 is TGTGCCAGCAGCCCACGACAGGCATCCTACAATGAGCAGTTCTTC. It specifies CASSPRQASYNEQFF.

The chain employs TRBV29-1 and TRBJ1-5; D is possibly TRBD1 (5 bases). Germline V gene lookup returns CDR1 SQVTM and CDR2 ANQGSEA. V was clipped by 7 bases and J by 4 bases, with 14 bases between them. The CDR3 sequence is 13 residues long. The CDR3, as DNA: TGCAGCGCCTCGCGGGGACTTAATCAGCCCCAGCATTTT. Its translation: CSASRGLNQPQHF.

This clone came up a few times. The CDR3 DNA follows: TGTGCCAGCAGCTCGTTGGACAGGGGGAATTCACCCCTCCACTTT. Encoded protein: CASSSLDRGNSPLHF. The chain employs TRBV7-9 and TRBJ1-6; 10 bases agree with TRBD1. This CDR3 is built from 15 residues. Germline assignment: CDR1 SEHNR and CDR2 FQNEAQ (reference sequence). With V trimmed by 4 bases and J by 7 bases, 4 bases remained unmatched.

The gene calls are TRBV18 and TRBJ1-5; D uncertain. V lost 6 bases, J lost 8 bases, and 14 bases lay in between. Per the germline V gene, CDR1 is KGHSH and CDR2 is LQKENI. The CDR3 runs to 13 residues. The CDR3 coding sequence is TGTGCCAGCTCTGGTTGGGTGAGGGAGCCCCAGCATTTT. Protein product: CASSGWVREPQHF.

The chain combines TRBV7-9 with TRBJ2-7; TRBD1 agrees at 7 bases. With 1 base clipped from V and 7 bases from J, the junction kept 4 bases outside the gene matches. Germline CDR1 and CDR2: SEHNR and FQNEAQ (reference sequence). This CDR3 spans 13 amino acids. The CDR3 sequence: CASSLVDRLEQYV. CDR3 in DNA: TGTGCCAGCAGCTTAGTGGACAGGTTAGAGCAGTACGTC.

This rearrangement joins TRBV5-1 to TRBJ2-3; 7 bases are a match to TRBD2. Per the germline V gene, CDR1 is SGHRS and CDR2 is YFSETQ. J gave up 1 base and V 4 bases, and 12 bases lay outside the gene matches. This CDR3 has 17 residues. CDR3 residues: CASSPSPLGGGTDTQYF. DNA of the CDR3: TGCGCCAGCAGCCCTTCTCCCTTGGGGGGGGGCACAGATACGCAGTATTTT.

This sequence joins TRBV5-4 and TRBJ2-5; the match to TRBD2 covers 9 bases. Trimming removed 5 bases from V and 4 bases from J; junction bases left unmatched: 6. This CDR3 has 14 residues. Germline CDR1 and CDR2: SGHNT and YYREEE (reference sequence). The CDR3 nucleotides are TGTGCCAGCAGGCCGCTAGCGGGGTCAGAGACCCAGTACTTC. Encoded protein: CASRPLAGSETQYF.

CDR3 in amino acids: CASSYLGQGRETQYF. The CDR3 nucleotides are TGTGCCAGCAGTTATTTAGGACAGGGGAGAGAGACCCAGTACTTC. The gene calls are TRBV6-5 and TRBJ2-5, with TRBD1 matching over 9 bases. CDR1 and CDR2 from the germline V gene are MNHEY and SVGAGI. The V segment lost 3 bases and the J segment 4 bases; nucleotides outside the gene matches: 6. This CDR3 is 15 amino acids long.

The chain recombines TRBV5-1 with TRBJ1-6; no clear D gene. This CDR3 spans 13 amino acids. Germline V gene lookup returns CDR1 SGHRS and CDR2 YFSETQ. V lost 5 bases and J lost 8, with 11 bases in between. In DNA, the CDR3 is TGCGCCAGCAGTCGGACCTTTGATTCACCCCTCCACTTT. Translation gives CASSRTFDSPLHF.

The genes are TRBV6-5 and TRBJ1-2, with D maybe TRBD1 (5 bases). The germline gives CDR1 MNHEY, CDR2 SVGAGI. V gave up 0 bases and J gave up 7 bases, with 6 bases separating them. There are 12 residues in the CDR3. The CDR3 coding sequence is TGTGCCAGCAGTTACTCGGGGGGTGGCTACACCTTC. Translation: CASSYSGGGYTF.

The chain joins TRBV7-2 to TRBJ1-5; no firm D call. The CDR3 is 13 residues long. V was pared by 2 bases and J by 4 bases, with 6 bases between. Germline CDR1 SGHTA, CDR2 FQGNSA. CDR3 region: CASSLIFNQPQHF. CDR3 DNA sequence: TGTGCCAGCAGCTTAATTTTTAATCAGCCCCAGCATTTT. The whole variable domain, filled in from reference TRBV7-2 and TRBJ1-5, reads GAGVSQSPSNKVTEKGKDVELRCDPISGHTALYWYRQSLGQGLEFLIYFQGNSAPDKSGLPSDRFSAERTGGSVSTLTIQRTQQEDSAVYLCASSLIFNQPQHFGDGTRLSIL.

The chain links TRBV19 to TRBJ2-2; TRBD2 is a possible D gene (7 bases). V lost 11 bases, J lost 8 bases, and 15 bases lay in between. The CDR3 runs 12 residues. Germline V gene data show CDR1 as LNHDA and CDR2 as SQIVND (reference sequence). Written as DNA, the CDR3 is TGTGCCGTAGGGGAGGGGACAGGGGAGCTGTTTTTT. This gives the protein CAVGEGTGELFF.

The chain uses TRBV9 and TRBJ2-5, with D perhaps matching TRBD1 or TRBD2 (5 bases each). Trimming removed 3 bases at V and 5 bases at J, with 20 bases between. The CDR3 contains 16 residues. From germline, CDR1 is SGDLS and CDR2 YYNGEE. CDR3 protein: CASSGITPGHGETQYF. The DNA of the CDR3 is TGTGCCAGCAGCGGGATAACCCCGGGGCACGGGGAGACCCAGTACTTC.

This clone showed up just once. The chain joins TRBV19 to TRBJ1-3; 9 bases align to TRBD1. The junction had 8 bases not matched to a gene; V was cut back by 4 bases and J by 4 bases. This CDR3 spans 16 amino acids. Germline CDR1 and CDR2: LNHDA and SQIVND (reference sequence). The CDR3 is CASSRGQGPLGNTIYF. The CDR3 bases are TGTGCCAGTAGTAGGGGACAGGGTCCGCTCGGAAACACCATATATTTT.

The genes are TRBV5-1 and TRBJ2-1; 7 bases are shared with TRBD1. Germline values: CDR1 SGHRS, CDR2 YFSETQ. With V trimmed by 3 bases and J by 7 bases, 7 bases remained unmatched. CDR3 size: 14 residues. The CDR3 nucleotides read TGCGCCAGCAGCTGGGGGACAGAACCGAATGAGCAGTTCTTC. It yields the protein CASSWGTEPNEQFF.

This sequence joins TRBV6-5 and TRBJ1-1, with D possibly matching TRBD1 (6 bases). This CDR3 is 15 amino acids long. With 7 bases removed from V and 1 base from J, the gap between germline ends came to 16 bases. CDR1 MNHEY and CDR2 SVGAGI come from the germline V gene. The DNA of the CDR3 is TGTGCCAGCATCCTGGGGGGCAGGGGGAACACTGAAGCTTTCTTT. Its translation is CASILGGRGNTEAFF.

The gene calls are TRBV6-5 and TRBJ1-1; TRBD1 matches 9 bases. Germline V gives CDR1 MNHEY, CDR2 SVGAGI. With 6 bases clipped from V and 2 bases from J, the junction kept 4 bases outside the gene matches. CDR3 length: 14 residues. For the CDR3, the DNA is TGTGCCAGCAGGGGACAGGGAGTCAACACTGAAGCTTTCTTT. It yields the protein CASRGQGVNTEAFF.